This TCR beta chain comes out of a study of blood T cells in healthy people across ages (dated by TCRdb to between 2014 and 2016). Context from the whole study: In model experiments, roughly one uniquely barcoded TCR beta cDNA molecule per two T cells was captured by template switching. To track age-related changes in TCR beta repertoire diversity, the study relied on deep sequencing normalized with unique cDNA molecular identifiers. The donors were split into four age groups: young (average roughly 15 years), middle-aged (roughly 39), aged (more than 60) and long-lived (roughly 77). Donors of different ages were randomly distributed across sequencing lanes to avoid experimental bias. The study analyzed two additional independent replicas of 1 million unique cDNA reads from the same blood draw for two donors, one aged 18 to 30 and one aged 80 or older.

The research as a whole found: Observed TCR beta diversity per million T cells fell roughly linearly with age, and a significant reduction was already apparent by age around 40. There was a strong correlation between observed TCR beta diversity and the percentage of naive T cells measured by flow cytometry. The CMV infection status of donors was not known, potentially confounding age-related changes in expanded clonotypes. Because profiling used bulk unsorted PBMCs, naive and antigen-experienced compartments could not be compared conclusively. The long-lived group showed more naive CD4+ T cells, fewer expanded clones and increased TCR diversity than the aged group, suggesting age selection. Estimates of total diversity based on one million sequenced T cells were considered lower bounds and underestimates.

Library method: 5' RACE. A second PCR of about 6 to 11 cycles was performed with a sample-barcoded 5' primer and a J-beta primer mix. Each TCR beta cDNA molecule received a unique molecular identifier from a template-switch 5' adaptor carrying 12 random nucleotides. At least 3 million CDR3-containing paired-end reads were obtained from each sample. First-strand cDNA synthesis was performed from all RNA using the Mint cDNA synthesis kit, with priming by a TRBC-specific oligonucleotide. After uracil-DNA glycosylase treatment, a first 18-cycle PCR used universal primers M1SS and BC2_uni_R on all cDNA. The paper's data handling went like this. For normalization, 1 million high-quality reads were randomly selected from each sample, with every read carrying a distinct molecular identifier. Instead of being binned into consensus sequences, reads that shared molecular identifiers were thrown out. MiTCR, set to a Q25 quality threshold and the strictest error-elimination algorithm, was used for CDR3 identification, clonotype clustering and error correction. A nonparametric unseen species model with Euler transformation was used to estimate lower-bound total TCR beta diversity. The raw public data were reprocessed by TCRdb itself: fastp quality trimming at Q25, MiXCR clonotype calling, in-frame beta chains only. For every CDR3 protein sequence, its rows merge into one entry that carries the most common genes and DNA. The V and J calls and clone size are TCRdb's, not the authors'. The sample records over 1,500,000 distinct CDR3 sequences, 39% of which are singletons. Of the sample, 23% falls within the top ten clones.

In the case of this clonotype: The antigen it recognizes is unknown. Base-call qualities are not available, and no considerably larger clone is one nucleotide away.

The donors were some 36 Caucasian individuals from Russia, aged roughly 6 to 90 years, who were systemically healthy. Each donor gave around 9 milliliters of peripheral blood, collected into EDTA-treated Vacutainer tubes. Ficoll-Paque density-gradient centrifugation was used to isolate PBMCs, with at least 7 million per sample. Total RNA was extracted from PBMCs with Trizol reagent, with at least 6 micrograms obtained per sample. The percentages of naive CD45RAhigh/CD27high T cells were determined by flow cytometry on a PBMC aliquot from every donor. The CDR3 contains 14 residues, cysteine and phenylalanine counted. Solely the CDR3 DNA is kept, with 42 bases framed from the first base. V drops 1 base and J drops 11 bases, leaving 17 bases in between. Via the germline V gene, CDR1 is MNHNS and CDR2 SASEGT.

This clonotype was sampled from a human donor in good health. Sequenced: blood. Rearrangement joined TRBV6-1 to TRBJ1-1, with TRBD1 perhaps the D gene, on 5 matching bases. The CDR3 loop reads CASSEGRGTRTAFF. The DNA reads as follows: TGTGCCAGCAGTGAAGGGAGGGGCACTCGGACCGCTTTCTTT.